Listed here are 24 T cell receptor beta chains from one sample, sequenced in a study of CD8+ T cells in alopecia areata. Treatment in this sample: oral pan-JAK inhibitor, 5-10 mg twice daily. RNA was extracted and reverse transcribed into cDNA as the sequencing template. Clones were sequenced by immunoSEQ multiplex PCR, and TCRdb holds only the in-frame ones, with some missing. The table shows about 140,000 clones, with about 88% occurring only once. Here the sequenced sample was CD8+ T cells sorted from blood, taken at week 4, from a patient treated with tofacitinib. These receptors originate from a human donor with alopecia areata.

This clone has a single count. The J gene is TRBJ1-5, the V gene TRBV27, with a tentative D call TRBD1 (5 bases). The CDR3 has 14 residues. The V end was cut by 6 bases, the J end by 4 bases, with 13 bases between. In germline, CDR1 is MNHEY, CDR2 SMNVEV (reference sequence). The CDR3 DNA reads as TGTGCCAGCAGGGGGCCATTTTTGAATCAGCCCCAGCATTTT. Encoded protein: CASRGPFLNQPQHF.

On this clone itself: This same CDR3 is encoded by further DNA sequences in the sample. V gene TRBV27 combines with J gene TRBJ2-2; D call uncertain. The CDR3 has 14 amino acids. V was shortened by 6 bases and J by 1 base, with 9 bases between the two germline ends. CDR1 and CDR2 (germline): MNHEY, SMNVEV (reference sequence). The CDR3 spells CASSPGLNTGELFF. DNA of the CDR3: TGTGCCAGCAGCCCGGGTCTGAACACCGGGGAGCTGTTTTTT.

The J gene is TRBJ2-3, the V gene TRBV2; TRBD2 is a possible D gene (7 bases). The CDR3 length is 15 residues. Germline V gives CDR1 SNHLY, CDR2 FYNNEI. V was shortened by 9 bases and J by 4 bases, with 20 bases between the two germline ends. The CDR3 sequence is CARNGGLAEPDTQYF. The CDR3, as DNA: TGTGCCAGAAACGGGGGGCTAGCGGAACCAGATACGCAGTATTTT.

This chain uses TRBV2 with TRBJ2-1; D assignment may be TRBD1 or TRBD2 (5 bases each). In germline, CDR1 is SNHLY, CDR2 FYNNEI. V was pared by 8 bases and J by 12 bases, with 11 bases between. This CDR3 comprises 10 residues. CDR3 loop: CASVRGVQFF. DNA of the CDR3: TGTGCCAGCGTTCGGGGCGTGCAGTTCTTC.

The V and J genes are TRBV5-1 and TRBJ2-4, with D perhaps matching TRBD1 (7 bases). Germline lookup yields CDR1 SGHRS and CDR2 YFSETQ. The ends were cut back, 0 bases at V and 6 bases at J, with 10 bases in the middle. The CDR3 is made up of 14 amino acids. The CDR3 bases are TGCGCCAGCAGCTTGGGACAGGGAGGAAACATTCAGTACTTC. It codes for CASSLGQGGNIQYF.

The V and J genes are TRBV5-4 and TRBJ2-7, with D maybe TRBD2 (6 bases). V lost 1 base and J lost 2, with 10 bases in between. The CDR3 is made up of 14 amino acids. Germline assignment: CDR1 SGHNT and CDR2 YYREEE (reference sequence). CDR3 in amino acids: CASSLSGSTYEQYF. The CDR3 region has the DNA TGTGCCAGCAGCTTGTCCGGGAGCACCTACGAGCAGTACTTC.

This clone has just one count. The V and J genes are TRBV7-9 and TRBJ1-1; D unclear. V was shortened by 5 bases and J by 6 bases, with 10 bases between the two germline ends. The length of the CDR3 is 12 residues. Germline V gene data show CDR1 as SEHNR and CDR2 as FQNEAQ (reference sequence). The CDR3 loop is CASSVTGAEAFF. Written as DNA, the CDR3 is TGTGCCAGCAGCGTTACTGGGGCTGAAGCTTTCTTT. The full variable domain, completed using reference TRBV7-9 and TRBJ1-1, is DTGVSQNPRHKITKRGQNVTFRCDPISEHNRLYWYRQTLGQGPEFLTYFQNEAQLEKSRLLSDRFSAERPKGSFSTLEIQRTEQGDSAMYLCASSVTGAEAFFGQGTRLTVV.

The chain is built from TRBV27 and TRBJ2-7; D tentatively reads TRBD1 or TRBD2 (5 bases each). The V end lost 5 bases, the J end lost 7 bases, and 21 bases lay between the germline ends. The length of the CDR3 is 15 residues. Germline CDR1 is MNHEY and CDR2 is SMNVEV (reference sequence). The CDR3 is CASSISRTGAGEQYF. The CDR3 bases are TGTGCCAGCAGTATCTCTCGGACTGGGGCCGGGGAGCAGTACTTC.

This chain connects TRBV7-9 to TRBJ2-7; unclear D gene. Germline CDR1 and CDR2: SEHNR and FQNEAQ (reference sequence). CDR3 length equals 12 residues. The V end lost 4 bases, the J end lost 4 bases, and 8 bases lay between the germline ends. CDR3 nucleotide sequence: TGTGCCAGCAGCTCCTCTCAGTACGAGCAGTACTTC. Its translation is CASSSSQYEQYF.

CDR3 coding DNA: TGCGCCAGCAGTCCCGGGACAGGGGTATCACAGCCCCAGCATTTT. Its protein product is CASSPGTGVSQPQHF. The chain has TRBV4-1 and TRBJ1-5, with TRBD1 identical over 10 bases. The CDR3 spans 15 residues. Germline V gives CDR1 MGHRA, CDR2 YSYEKL. Trimming took 6 bases from V and 7 from J; bases not matched to a gene: 9.

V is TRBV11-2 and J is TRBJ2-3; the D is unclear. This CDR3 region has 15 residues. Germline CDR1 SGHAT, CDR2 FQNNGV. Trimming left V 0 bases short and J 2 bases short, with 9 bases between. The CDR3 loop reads CASSLEFSDTDTQYF. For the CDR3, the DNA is TGTGCCAGCAGCTTAGAGTTCTCAGACACAGATACGCAGTATTTT.

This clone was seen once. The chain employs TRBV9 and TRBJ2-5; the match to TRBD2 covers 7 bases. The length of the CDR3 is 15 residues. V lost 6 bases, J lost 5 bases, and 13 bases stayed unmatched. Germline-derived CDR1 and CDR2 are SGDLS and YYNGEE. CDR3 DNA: TGTGCCAGCAACCCCCTCGGGGGGACTGGCGAGACCCAGTACTTC. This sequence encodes CASNPLGGTGETQYF.

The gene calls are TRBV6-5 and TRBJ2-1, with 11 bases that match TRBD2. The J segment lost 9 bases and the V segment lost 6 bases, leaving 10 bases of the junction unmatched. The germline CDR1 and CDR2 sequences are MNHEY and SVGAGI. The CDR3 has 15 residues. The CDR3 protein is CASRADSGRAGEQFF. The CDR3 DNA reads TGTGCCAGCAGGGCCGATAGCGGGAGGGCCGGTGAGCAGTTCTTC.

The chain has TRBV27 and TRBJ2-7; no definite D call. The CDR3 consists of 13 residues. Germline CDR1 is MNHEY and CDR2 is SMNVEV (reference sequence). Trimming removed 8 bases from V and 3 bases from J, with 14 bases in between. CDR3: CASRGEQDYEQYF. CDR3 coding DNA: TGTGCCAGCCGCGGAGAGCAAGACTACGAGCAGTACTTC.

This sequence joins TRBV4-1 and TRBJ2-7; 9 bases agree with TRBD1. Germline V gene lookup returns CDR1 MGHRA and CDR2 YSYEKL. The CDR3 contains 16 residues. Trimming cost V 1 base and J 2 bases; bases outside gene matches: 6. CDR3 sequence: CASSQGTGARTYEQYF. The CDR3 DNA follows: TGCGCCAGCAGCCAAGGGACAGGGGCGCGCACCTACGAGCAGTACTTC.

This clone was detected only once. The CDR3 loop reads CASTTGVNVLVSGNTIYF. The CDR3 DNA reads as TGTGCCAGCACAACAGGGGTTAATGTGCTGGTCTCTGGAAACACCATATATTTT. V is TRBV6-9 and J is TRBJ1-3; TRBD1 matches 7 bases. The V gene's germline CDR1 is MNHGY and CDR2 SVAAGI. Trimming cost V 7 bases and J 0 bases; bases outside gene matches: 15. The CDR3 extends over 18 amino acids.

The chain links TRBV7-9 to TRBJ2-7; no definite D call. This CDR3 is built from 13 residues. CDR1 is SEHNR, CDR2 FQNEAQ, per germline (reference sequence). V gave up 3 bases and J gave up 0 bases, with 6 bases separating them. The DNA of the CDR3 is TGTGCCAGCAGCTTTCCGAGCTCCTACGAGCAGTACTTC. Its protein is CASSFPSSYEQYF.

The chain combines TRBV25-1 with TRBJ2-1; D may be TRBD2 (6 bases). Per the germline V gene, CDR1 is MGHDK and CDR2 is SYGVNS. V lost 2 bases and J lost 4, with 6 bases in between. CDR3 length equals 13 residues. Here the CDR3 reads CASSERGYNEQFF. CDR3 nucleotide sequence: TGTGCCAGCAGTGAACGGGGGTACAATGAGCAGTTCTTC.

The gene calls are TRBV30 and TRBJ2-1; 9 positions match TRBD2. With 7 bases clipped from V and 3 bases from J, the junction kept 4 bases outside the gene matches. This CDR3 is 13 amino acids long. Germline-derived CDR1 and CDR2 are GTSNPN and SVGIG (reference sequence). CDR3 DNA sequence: TGTGCCTCTAGCGGGACTAGCTACAATGAGCAGTTCTTC. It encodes CASSGTSYNEQFF.

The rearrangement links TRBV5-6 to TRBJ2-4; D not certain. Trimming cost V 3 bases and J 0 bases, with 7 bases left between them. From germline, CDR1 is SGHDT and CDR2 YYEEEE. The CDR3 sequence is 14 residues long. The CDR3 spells CASSSALAKNIQYF. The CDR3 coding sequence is TGTGCCAGCAGCTCGGCCCTAGCCAAAAACATTCAGTACTTC. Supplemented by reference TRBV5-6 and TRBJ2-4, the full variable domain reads DAGVTQSPTHLIKTRGQQVTLRCSPKSGHDTVSWYQQALGQGPQFIFQYYEEEERQRGNFPDRFSGHQFPNYSSELNVNALLLGDSALYLCASSSALAKNIQYFGAGTRLSVL.

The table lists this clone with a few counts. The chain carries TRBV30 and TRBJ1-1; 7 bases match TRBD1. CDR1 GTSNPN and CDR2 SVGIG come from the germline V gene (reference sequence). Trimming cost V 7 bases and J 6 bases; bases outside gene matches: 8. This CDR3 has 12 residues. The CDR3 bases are TGTGCCTTCAGGGGGGTCATCGCTGAAGCTTTCTTT. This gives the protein CAFRGVIAEAFF.

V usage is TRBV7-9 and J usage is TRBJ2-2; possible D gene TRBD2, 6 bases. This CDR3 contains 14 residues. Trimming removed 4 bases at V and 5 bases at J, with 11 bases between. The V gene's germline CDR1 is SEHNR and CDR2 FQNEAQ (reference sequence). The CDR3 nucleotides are TGTGCCAGCAGCTCGCCCGGGACTACCGGGGAGCTGTTTTTT. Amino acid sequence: CASSSPGTTGELFF.

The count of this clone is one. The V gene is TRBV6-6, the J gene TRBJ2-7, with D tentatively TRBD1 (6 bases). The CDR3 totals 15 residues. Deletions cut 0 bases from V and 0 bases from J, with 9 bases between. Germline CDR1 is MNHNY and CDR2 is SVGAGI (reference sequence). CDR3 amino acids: CASSYSTGSSYEQYF. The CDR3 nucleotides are TGTGCCAGCAGTTACTCAACAGGGAGCTCCTACGAGCAGTACTTC.

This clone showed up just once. DNA for the CDR3: TGTGCCAGCAGATCCCTCCAGGAGCAGTACTTC. This codes for CASRSLQEQYF. The chain employs TRBV7-9 and TRBJ2-7; D remains unclear. The V and J ends lost 6 bases and 7 bases respectively, with 10 bases between them. The CDR3 runs to 11 residues. CDR1 is SEHNR and CDR2 is FQNEAQ in the germline V gene (reference sequence).